This T cell receptor (beta chain) derives from a study of blood T cell repertoires in COVID-19. Study information: Donors in the United States, Italy and Spain gave samples during acute or convalescent COVID-19.

Germline V gives CDR1 SEHNR, CDR2 FQNEAQ (reference sequence). CDR3 length: 16 amino acids. Trimming took 4 bases from V and 4 from J; bases not matched to a gene: 10. Only in-frame clones appear in the TCRdb table, and some are missing; sequencing was by immunoSEQ multiplex PCR. The data contain 380,000 or so clones, over 75% of them singletons. The cohort comprised adults aged about 18 to 90 years residing in about 25 US areas. The receptor's source is a woman between 40 and 55 years old with acute COVID-19. Sequencing was performed on PBMCs or T cells enriched from blood (not recorded which). The chain uses TRBV7-9 and TRBJ1-3; the match to TRBD1 covers 7 bases. CDR3 loop: CASSYSRTGGGNTIYF. The CDR3 DNA reads TGTGCCAGCAGCTACAGCCGGACAGGCGGCGGAAACACCATATATTTT. The variable domain in full, completed from reference TRBV7-9 and TRBJ1-3, reads DTGVSQNPRHKITKRGQNVTFRCDPISEHNRLYWYRQTLGQGPEFLTYFQNEAQLEKSRLLSDRFSAERPKGSFSTLEIQRTEQGDSAMYLCASSYSRTGGGNTIYFGEGSWLTVV.